This TCR beta chain was captured by sequencing in a study of Graves' ophthalmopathy and Graves' hyperthyroidism. Study at large: Peripheral blood sampling occurred at initial diagnosis, before any treatment. Study conclusions and caveats: Most thyroid-expanded clonotypes exceeding 0.001 frequency were also found in blood.

RNA served as the template for amplifying TCR beta CDR3 regions. HTBI-primed first-round RT-PCR preceded second-round multiplex PCR. Each CDR3 protein is one row after TCRdb ran MiXCR on the multiplex PCR reads. The sample has 200,000 to 250,000 distinct CDR3 sequences, approximately 21% seen once. Clinical symptoms, serum thyroxine, TRAb, thyroid ultrasound and orbital computed tomography determined diagnosis. CDR1 MNHNS and CDR2 SASEGT come from the germline V gene. V lost 6 bases to trimming and J lost 4 bases, with 7 bases between them. This CDR3 is 12 amino acids long. This clonotype showed up many times. What it binds is unknown.

The sequenced sample was peripheral blood. This receptor was identified in a woman aged 50 to 65 with Graves' ophthalmopathy. The rearrangement links TRBV6-1 to TRBJ1-5; D remains ambiguous. In DNA form, the CDR3 reads TGTGCCAGCAGGGATTTAAATCAGCCCCAGCATTTT. It encodes CASRDLNQPQHF.